This TCR beta chain was retrieved from a study of T cell responses to AZD1222 COVID-19 vaccine. As for the study in general: Pooled in the analysis were second doses at about 4 or about 12 weeks. Study results and limitations: Spike-wide vaccine-associated CD4 TCRs dominated at 160-218 and 743-854. Nearly half of spike-specific TCRs reportedly target unmutated variant regions.

TCRdb keeps only in-frame clones here, not all; method: immunoSEQ multiplex PCR. The sample includes fewer than 200,000 clones, 80% to 95% of them seen just once. With 6 bases clipped from V and 6 bases from J, the junction kept 4 bases outside the gene matches. CDR1 and CDR2 (germline): MNHNS, SASEGT. The CDR3 covers 14 residues. On this clone itself: Antigen unknown.

The V gene is TRBV6-1, the J gene TRBJ2-1, with 11 nucleotides matching TRBD1. This TCR was sampled from an adult in good health. The sample consisted of peripheral blood, taken on day 0 of AZD1222 vaccination. The CDR3 region has the DNA TGTGCCAGCAGGGCCGGGACAGGGGGCAATGAGCAGTTCTTC. This encodes CASRAGTGGNEQFF.